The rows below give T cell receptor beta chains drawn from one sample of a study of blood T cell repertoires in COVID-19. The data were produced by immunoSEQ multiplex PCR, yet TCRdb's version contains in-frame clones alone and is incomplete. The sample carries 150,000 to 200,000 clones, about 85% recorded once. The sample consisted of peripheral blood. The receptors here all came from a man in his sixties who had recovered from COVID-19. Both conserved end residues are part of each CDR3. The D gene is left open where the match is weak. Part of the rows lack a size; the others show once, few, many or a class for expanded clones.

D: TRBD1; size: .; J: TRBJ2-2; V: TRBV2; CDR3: CAGRPQGRSTGELFF; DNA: TGTGCAGGGCGCCCACAGGGGAGAAGTACCGGGGAGCTGTTTTTT
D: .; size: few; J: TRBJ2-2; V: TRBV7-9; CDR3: CASSPSGKGRFTGELFF; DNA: TGTGCCAGCAGCCCAAGTGGCAAGGGGCGCTTCACCGGGGAGCTGTTTTTT
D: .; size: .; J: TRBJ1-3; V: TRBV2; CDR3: CASRIPPGAGNTIYF; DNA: TGTGCCAGCAGGATCCCCCCGGGAGCTGGAAACACCATATATTTT
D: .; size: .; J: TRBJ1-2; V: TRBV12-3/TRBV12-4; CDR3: CASSLAAGSGYTF; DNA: TGTGCCAGCAGTTTAGCTGCAGGATCTGGCTACACCTTC
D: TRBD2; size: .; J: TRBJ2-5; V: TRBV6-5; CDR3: CASSYYSGGEETQYF; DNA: TGTGCCAGCAGTTACTATAGCGGGGGGGAAGAGACCCAGTACTTC
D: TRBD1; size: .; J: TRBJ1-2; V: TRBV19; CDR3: CASTLGQGAESYGYTF; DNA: TGTGCCAGTACCCTGGGACAGGGGGCGGAATCCTATGGCTACACCTTC
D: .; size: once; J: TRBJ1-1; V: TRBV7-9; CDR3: CASSLAEGITEAFF; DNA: TGTGCCAGCAGCTTAGCTGAGGGTATCACTGAAGCTTTCTTT
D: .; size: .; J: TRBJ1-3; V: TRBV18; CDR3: CASTGDSGNTIYF; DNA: TGTGCCAGCACGGGGGACTCTGGAAACACCATATATTTT
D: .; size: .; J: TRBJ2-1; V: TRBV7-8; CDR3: CASSPGGLGSYNEQFF; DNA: TGTGCCAGCAGCCCCGGAGGGCTGGGGTCCTACAATGAGCAGTTCTTC
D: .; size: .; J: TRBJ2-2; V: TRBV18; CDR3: CASSPPTATGELFF; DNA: TGTGCCAGCTCACCACCGACAGCCACCGGGGAGCTGTTTTTT
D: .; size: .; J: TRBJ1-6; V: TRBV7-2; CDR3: CASRSLPGAGGSPLHF; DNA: TGTGCCAGCAGATCCCTGCCCGGGGCGGGAGGTTCACCCCTCCACTTT
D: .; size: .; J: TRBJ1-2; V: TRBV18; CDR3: CASSPTVNYGYTF; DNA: TGTGCCAGCTCGCCGACAGTTAACTATGGCTACACCTTC